The entry that follows covers one T cell receptor (beta chain) sequence. Its target is unknown. This entry comes from a study of vaccination effects on CD4 cells after COVID-19. Across the study: All study participants received two doses of BNT162b2 or mRNA-1273 vaccine.

Germline V lookup: CDR1 SGHTA, CDR2 FQGNSA. This CDR3 is 13 amino acids long. The ends were cut back, 2 bases at V and 3 bases at J, with 7 bases in the middle. This table comes from immunoSEQ multiplex PCR, and its TCRdb copy is limited to in-frame clones, with some not included. The sample lists about 45,000 clones; around four fifths were seen once. Findings of the study overall: Marked contraction was observed in infection-induced and vaccine-induced clones late after vaccination.

Isolating CD4+ T cells followed around nine days of culture. The infection with SARS-CoV-2 (confirmed by PCR) occurred in this person between March and December 2020. This sequence was found in a human donor who had a prior SARS-CoV-2 infection. The chain recombines TRBV7-2 with TRBJ2-5; D is perhaps TRBD2 (5 bases). This sample comprised CD4+ T cells from PBMCs cultured without peptide, obtained before COVID-19 vaccination. This chain's CDR3 is CASSLSREETQYF. Written as DNA, the CDR3 is TGTGCCAGCAGCTTATCGAGGGAAGAGACCCAGTACTTC.